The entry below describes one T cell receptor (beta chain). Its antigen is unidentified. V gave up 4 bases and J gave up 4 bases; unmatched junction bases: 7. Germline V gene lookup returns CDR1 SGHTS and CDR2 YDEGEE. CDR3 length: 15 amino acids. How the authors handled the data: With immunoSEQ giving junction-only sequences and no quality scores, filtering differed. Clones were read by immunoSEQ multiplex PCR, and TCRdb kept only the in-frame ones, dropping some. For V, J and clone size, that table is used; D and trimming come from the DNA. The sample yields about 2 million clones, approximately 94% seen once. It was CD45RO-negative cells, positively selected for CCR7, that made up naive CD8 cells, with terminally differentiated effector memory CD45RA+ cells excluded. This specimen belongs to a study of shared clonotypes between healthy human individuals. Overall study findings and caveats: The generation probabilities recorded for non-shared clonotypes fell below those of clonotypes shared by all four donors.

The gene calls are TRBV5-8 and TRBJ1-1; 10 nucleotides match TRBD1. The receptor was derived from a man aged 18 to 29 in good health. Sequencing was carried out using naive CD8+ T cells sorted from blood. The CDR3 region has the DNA TGTGCCAGCAGCAGGAGACAGGGGGCAGGCACTGAAGCTTTCTTT. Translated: CASSRRQGAGTEAFF.